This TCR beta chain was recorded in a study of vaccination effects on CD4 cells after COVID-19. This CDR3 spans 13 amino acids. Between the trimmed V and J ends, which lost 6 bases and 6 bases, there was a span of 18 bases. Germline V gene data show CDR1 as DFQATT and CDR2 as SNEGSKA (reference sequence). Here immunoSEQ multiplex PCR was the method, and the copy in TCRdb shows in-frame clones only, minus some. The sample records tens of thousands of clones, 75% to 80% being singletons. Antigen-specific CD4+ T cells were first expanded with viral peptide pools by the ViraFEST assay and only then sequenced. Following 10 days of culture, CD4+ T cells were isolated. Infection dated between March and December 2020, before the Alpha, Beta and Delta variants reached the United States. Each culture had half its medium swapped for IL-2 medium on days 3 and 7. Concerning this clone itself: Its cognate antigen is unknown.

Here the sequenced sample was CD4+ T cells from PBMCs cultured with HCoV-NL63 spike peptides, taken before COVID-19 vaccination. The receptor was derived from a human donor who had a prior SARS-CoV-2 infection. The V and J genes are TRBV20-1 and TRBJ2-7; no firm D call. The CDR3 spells CSASGKRDLEQYF. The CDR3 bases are TGCAGTGCCAGTGGTAAAAGGGATCTCGAGCAGTACTTC.